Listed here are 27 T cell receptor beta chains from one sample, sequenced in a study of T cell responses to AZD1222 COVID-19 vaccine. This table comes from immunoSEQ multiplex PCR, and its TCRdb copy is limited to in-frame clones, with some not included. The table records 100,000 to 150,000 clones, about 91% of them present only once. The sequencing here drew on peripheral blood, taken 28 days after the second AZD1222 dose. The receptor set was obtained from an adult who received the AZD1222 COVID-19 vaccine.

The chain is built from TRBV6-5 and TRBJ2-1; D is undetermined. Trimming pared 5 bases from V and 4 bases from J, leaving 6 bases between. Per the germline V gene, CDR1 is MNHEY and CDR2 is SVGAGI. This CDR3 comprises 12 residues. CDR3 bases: TGTGCCAGCAGTCCCGGGTACAATGAGCAGTTCTTC. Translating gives CASSPGYNEQFF.

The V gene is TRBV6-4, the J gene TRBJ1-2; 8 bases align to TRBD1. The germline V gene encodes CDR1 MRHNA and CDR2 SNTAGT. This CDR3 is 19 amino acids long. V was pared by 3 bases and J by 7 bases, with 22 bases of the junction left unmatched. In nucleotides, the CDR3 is TGTGCCAGCAGTGATGGGACAGGCGGACTCGAGACGGGCAGATTTGGCTACACCTTC. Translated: CASSDGTGGLETGRFGYTF.

The CDR3 nucleotides read TGTGCCAGCAGCCCGCGGACAACCACTTATGGCTACACCTTC. It translates to CASSPRTTTYGYTF. The chain joins TRBV9 to TRBJ1-2, with a weak D call TRBD1 (5 bases). This CDR3 region has 14 residues. Trimming shortened V by 4 bases and J by 5 bases, and 15 bases separated the two germline ends. The V gene's germline CDR1 is SGDLS and CDR2 YYNGEE.

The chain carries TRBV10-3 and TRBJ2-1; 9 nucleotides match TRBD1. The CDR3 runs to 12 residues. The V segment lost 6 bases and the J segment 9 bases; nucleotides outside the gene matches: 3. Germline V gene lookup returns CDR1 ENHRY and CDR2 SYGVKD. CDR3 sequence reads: CAISTGGSEQFF. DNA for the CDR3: TGTGCCATCAGCACAGGGGGCTCTGAGCAGTTCTTC.

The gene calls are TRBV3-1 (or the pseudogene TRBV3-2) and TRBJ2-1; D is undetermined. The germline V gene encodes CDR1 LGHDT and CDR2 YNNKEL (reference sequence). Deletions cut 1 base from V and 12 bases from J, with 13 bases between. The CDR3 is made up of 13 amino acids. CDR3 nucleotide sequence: TGTGCCAGCAGCCAAGTGGTTGGAGAAGGGCAGTTCTTC. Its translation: CASSQVVGEGQFF.

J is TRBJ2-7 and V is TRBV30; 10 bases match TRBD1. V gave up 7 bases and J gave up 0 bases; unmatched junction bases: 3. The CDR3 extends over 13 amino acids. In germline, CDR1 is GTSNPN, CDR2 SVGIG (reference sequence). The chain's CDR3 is CALDRGSSYEQYF. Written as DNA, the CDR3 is TGTGCCTTGGACAGGGGGAGCTCCTACGAGCAGTACTTC.

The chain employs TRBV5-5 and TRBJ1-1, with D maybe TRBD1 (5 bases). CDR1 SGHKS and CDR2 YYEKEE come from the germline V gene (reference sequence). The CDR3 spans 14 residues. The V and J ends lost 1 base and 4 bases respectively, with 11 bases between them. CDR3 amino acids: CASSLWQGLTEAFF. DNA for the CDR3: TGTGCCAGCAGCTTGTGGCAGGGCCTCACTGAAGCTTTCTTT. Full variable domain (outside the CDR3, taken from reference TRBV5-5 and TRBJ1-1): DAGVTQSPTHLIKTRGQQVTLRCSPISGHKSVSWYQQVLGQGPQFIFQYYEKEERGRGNFPDRFSARQFPNYSSELNVNALLLGDSALYLCASSLWQGLTEAFFGQGTRLTVV.

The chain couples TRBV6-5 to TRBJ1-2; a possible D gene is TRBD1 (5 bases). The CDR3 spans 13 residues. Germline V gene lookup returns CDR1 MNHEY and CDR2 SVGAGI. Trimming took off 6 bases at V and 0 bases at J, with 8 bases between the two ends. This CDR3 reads CASSPQANYGYTF. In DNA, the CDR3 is TGTGCCAGCAGCCCACAGGCTAACTATGGCTACACCTTC.

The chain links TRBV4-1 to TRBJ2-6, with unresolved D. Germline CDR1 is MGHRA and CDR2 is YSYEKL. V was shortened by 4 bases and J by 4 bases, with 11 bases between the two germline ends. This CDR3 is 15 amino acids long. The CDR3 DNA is TGCGCCAGCAGCCCACCGCCCCTGGGGGCCAACGTCCTGACTTTC. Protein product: CASSPPPLGANVLTF.

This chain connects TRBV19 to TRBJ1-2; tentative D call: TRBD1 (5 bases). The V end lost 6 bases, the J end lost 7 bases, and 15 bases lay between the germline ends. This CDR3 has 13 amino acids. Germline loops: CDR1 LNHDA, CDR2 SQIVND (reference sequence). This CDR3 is CASRRQRTVGYTF. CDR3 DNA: TGTGCCAGTAGGCGACAGAGAACTGTTGGCTACACCTTC. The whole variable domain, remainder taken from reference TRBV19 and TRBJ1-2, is DGGITQSPKYLFRKEGQNVTLSCEQNLNHDAMYWYRQDPGQGLRLIYYSQIVNDFQKGDIAEGYSVSREKKESFPLTVTSAQKNPTAFYLCASRRQRTVGYTFGSGTRLTVV.

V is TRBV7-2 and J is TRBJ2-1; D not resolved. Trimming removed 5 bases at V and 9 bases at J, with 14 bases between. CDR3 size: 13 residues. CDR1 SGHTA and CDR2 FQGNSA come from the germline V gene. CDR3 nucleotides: TGTGCCAGCAGCCCCATGTTAGAAGGTGAGCAGTTCTTC. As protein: CASSPMLEGEQFF. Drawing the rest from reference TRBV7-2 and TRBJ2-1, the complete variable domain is GAGVSQSPSNKVTEKGKDVELRCDPISGHTALYWYRQSLGQGLEFLIYFQGNSAPDKSGLPSDRFSAERTGGSVSTLTIQRTQQEDSAVYLCASSPMLEGEQFFGPGTRLTVL.

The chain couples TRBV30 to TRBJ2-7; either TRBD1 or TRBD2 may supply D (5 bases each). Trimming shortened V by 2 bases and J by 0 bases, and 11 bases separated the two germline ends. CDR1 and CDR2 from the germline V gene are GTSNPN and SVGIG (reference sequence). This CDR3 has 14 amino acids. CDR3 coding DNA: TGTGCCTGGAGTCATACCGGGGCCTCCTACGAGCAGTACTTC. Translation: CAWSHTGASYEQYF.

Here the CDR3 reads CASSERTTSGVTFYEQYF. Here the CDR3 DNA reads TGTGCCAGCAGTGAACGGACCACTAGCGGGGTAACCTTCTACGAGCAGTACTTC. The V and J genes are TRBV6-1 and TRBJ2-7; 10 bases are shared with TRBD2. The germline V gene has CDR1 MNHNS and CDR2 SASEGT. With V trimmed by 2 bases and J by 3 bases, 13 bases remained unmatched. This CDR3 comprises 18 residues.

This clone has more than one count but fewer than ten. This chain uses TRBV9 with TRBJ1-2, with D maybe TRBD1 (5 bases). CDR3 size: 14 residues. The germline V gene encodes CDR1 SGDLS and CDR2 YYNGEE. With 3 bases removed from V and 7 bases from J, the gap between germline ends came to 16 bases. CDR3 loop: CASSANQGYGGYTF. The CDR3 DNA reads TGTGCCAGCAGCGCTAATCAGGGTTATGGTGGCTACACCTTC.

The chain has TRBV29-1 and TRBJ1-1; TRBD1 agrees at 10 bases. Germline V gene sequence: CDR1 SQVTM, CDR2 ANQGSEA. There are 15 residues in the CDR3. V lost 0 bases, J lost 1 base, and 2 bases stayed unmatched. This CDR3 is CSVEDGDRGNTEAFF. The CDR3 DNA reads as TGCAGCGTTGAAGATGGGGACAGGGGGAACACTGAAGCTTTCTTT. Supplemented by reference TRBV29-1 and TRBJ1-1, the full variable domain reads SAVISQKPSRDICQRGTSLTIQCQVDSQVTMMFWYRQQPGQSLTLIATANQGSEATYESGFVIDKFPISRPNLTFSTLTVSNMSPEDSSIYLCSVEDGDRGNTEAFFGQGTRLTVV.

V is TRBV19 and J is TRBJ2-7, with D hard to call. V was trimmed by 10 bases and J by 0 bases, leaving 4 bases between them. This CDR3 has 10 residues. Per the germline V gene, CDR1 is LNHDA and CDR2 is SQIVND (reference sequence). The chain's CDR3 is CAIPSYEQYV. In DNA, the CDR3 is TGTGCCATTCCCTCCTACGAGCAGTACGTC.

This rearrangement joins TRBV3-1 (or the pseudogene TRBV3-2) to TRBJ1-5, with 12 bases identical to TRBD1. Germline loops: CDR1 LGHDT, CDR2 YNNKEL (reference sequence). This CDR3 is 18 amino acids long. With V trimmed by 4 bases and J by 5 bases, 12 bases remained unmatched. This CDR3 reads CASSRRDRGLQPYQPQHF. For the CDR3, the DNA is TGTGCCAGCAGCCGCCGGGACAGGGGGCTCCAGCCTTATCAGCCCCAGCATTTT.

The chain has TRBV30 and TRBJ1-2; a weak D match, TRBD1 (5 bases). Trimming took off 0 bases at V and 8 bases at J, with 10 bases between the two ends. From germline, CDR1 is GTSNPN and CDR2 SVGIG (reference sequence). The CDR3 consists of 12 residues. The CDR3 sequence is CAWSVGGIGYTF. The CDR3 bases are TGTGCCTGGAGTGTTGGGGGGATCGGCTACACCTTC.

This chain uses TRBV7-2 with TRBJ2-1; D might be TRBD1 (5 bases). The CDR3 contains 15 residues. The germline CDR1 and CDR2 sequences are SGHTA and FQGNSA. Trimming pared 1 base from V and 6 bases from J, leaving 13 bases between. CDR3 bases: TGTGCCAGCAGCTTAGAGCCAGGGCTGGGCAATGAGCAGTTCTTC. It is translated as CASSLEPGLGNEQFF.

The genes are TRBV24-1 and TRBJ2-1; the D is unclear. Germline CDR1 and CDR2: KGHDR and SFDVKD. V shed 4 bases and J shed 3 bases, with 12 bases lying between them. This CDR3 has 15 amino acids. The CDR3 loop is CATSDISNSYNEQFF. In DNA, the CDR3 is TGTGCCACCAGTGACATCAGCAATAGCTACAATGAGCAGTTCTTC.

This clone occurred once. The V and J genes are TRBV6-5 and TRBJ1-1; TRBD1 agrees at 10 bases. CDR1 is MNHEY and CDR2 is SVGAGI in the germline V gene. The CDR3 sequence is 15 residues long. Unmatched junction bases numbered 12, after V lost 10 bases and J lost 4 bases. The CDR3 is CATAIRQGARTEAFF. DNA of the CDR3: TGTGCCACCGCGATTCGACAGGGGGCCCGCACTGAAGCTTTCTTT.

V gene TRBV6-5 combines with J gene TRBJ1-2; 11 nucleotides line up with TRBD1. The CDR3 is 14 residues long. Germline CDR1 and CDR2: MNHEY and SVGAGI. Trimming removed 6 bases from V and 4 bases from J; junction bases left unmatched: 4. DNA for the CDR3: TGTGCCAGCAGCACCGGGACAGGGGGCTATGGCTACACCTTC. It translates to CASSTGTGGYGYTF.

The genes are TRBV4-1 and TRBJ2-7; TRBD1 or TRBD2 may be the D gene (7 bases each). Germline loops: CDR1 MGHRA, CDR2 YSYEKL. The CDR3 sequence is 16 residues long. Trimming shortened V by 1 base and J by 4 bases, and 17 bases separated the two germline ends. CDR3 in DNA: TGCGCCAGCAGCCAAGGGGGTGGCAGGGGGGGATACGAGCAGTACTTC. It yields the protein CASSQGGGRGGYEQYF.

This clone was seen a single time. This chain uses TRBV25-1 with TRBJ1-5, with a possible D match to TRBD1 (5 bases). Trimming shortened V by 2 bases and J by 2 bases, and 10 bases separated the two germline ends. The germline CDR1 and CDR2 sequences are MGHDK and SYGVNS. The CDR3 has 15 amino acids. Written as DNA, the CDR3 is TGTGCCAGCAGTGAACAGGGTGGAGGCAATCAGCCCCAGCATTTT. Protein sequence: CASSEQGGGNQPQHF.

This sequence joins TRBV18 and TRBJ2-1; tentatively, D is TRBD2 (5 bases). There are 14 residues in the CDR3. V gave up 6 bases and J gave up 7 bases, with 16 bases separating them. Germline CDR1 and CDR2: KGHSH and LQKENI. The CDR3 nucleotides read TGTGCCAGCTCCGAAGCGGTGGTAGAAAATGAGCAGTTCTTC. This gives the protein CASSEAVVENEQFF.

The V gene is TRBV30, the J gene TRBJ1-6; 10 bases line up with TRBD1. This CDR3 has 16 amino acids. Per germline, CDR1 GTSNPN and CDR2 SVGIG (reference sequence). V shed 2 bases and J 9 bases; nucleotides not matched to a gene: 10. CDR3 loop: CAWSTTGTGASSPLHF. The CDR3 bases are TGTGCCTGGAGTACTACCGGGACAGGGGCAAGTTCACCCCTCCACTTT. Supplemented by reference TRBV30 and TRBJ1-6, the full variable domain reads SQTIHQWPATLVQPVGSPLSLECTVEGTSNPNLYWYRQAAGRGLQLLFYSVGIGQISSEVPQNLSASRPQDRQFILSSKKLLLSDSGFYLCAWSTTGTGASSPLHFGNGTRLTVT.

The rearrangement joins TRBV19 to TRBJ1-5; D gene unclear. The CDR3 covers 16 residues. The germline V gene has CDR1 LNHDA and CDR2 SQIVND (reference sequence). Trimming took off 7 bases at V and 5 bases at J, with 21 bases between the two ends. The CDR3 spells CASNADGRSLHQPQHF. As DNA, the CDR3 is TGTGCCAGTAACGCCGACGGCCGCAGTTTACATCAGCCCCAGCATTTT.